Listed below are T cell receptor beta chains from one sample, sequenced in a study of metastatic and nonmetastatic thyroid tumors. TCRdb redid the clone calls on the PCR reads using MiXCR. Among 20,000 to 25,000 clones listed, more than 14% were seen once. The sequencing sample was made of tumor tissue. The source is a female donor with papillary thyroid cancer or a benign thyroid nodule (not recorded which). Some clones in this sample may be carry-over from other donors' samples. Each CDR3 is given with its conserved first and last residue. A D gene is named only where the DNA matches it firmly. Size is omitted from some rows. Given values are once, few, many or a class for expanded clones.

clone_size,v_call,d_call,j_call,cdr3_nt,cdr3_aa
many,TRBV27,.,TRBJ2-3,TGTGCCAGCAGTTTCTCGTTGCGCACAGATACGCAGTATTTT,CASSFSLRTDTQYF
.,TRBV5-1,.,TRBJ2-1,TGTGCCAGCAGCTTCAGCTGGGGTTCGACGGAGCAGTTCTTC,CASSFSWGSTEQFF
.,TRBV28,.,TRBJ1-1,TGTGCCAGCAGTTTCTACACTGAAGCTTTCTTT,CASSFYTEAFF
many,TRBV11-2,.,TRBJ2-7,TGTGCCAGCCGCGGGGCCTCCTACGAGCAGTACTTC,CASRGASYEQYF
many,TRBV4-2,.,TRBJ2-5,TGTGCCAGCAGCCAAGAAGGGGAGACCCAGTACTTC,CASSQEGETQYF
many,TRBV4-1,TRBD1,TRBJ2-7,TGCGCCAGCAGCCAACAGATAGGGGACAGGGGGTCCTACGAGCAGTACTTC,CASSQQIGDRGSYEQYF
many,TRBV9,.,TRBJ2-1,TGTGCCAGCAGCGTAGAACTAGCTGATTACAATGAGCAGTTCTTC,CASSVELADYNEQFF
medium-sized,TRBV20-1,TRBD1,TRBJ1-2,TGCAGTGCTACGGAGCCGGGACAGAACTATGGCTACACCTTC,CSATEPGQNYGYTF
many,TRBV20-1,TRBD1,TRBJ2-7,TGCAGTGCTAGGGGGGCAGGGGGCTTCTCCTACGAGCAGTACTTC,CSARGAGGFSYEQYF
many,TRBV30,.,TRBJ2-7,TGTGCCTGGAGTGTAAACAAGATCTACGAGCAGTACTTC,CAWSVNKIYEQYF
many,TRBV2,.,TRBJ2-7,TGTGCCAGCGCCTCGGACAGCACCTACGAGCAGTACTTC,CASASDSTYEQYF
many,TRBV5-1,TRBD1,TRBJ1-2,TGCGCCAGCAGCTCGGAGCCCGGGACAGGGGGCGGCTACACCTTC,CASSSEPGTGGGYTF
medium-sized,TRBV2,TRBD1,TRBJ1-2,TGTGCCAGCAGTGTTGGCAGGGGGCCGCATGGCTACACCTTC,CASSVGRGPHGYTF
many,TRBV7-2,TRBD2,TRBJ2-5,TGTGCCAGCACTTGGACTAGCGGGGAGGAGACCCAGTACTTC,CASTWTSGEETQYF
.,TRBV10-3,.,TRBJ1-6,TGTGCCTCGAGACAGAATGAAGATTCACCCCTCCACTTT,CASRQNEDSPLHF
many,TRBV12-3/TRBV12-4,.,TRBJ1-1,TGTGCCAGCAGCCTACCTTTCGCGGACACTGAAGCTTTCTTT,CASSLPFADTEAFF
few,TRBV12-3/TRBV12-4,.,TRBJ2-1,TGTGCCAGCAGTCGAGACTACCCCTCCTGCAATGAGCAGTTCTTC,CASSRDYPSCNEQFF
.,TRBV12-3/TRBV12-4,.,TRBJ2-2,TGTGCCAGCAGCCCCGTTAGGACAGTGGGAGCCGGGGAGCCGTTTTTT,CASSPVRTVGAGEPFF
many,TRBV2,.,TRBJ1-1,TGTGCCAGCAGTGGAGATGAGGACACTGAAGCTTTCTTT,CASSGDEDTEAFF
many,TRBV11-3,TRBD1,TRBJ2-7,TGTGCCAGCAGCTTACAGGGGGATCTGACCGAGCAGTACTTC,CASSLQGDLTEQYF